This is a list of T cell receptor beta chains from one sample in a study of shared clonotypes between healthy human individuals. Sequencing was performed with immunoSEQ multiplex PCR; in TCRdb, only in-frame clones are kept and a portion is missing. The sample has about 2.4 million clones; 80% to 95% are singletons. The specimen sequenced was naive CD4+ T cells from PBMCs. The receptor set was obtained from a man between 18 and 29 years old in good health. Some clones in this sample may be carry-over from other donors' samples. Each CDR3 is given with its conserved first and last residue. The order of the fields is V gene, D gene, clone size, J gene, CDR3 protein, CDR3 DNA. D genes are given only for firm matches. Some rows have no size entry. The others give once, few or many, or a class for an expanded clone.

TRBV5-1	-	-	TRBJ1-1	CASSPNQMNTEAFF	TGCGCCAGCAGCCCGAACCAGATGAACACTGAAGCTTTCTTT
TRBV18	-	-	TRBJ2-7	CASSNGGRGEQYF	TGTGCCAGCTCCAACGGCGGACGAGGAGAGCAGTACTTC
TRBV23-1	TRBD1	-	TRBJ2-1	CASSPDRDSSTEQFF	TGCGCCAGCAGCCCTGATCGGGACAGCTCTACAGAGCAGTTCTTC
TRBV7-9	-	few	TRBJ1-4	CASSEGRYAEKLFF	TGTGCCAGCAGCGAGGGCCGATATGCCGAAAAGCTGTTTTTT
TRBV6-5	TRBD1	-	TRBJ1-2	CASSERTGLGGYTF	TGTGCCAGCAGTGAACGGACAGGGTTGGGTGGCTACACCTTC
TRBV30	-	-	TRBJ2-1	CAWSVRLPNEQFF	TGTGCCTGGAGTGTACGGCTGCCAAATGAGCAGTTCTTC
TRBV19	-	-	TRBJ2-4	CASSIVEGGAKNIQYF	TGTGCCAGTAGTATAGTTGAAGGCGGGGCCAAAAACATTCAGTACTTC
TRBV15	-	-	TRBJ2-3	CATSSRSRGDTQYF	TGTGCCACCAGCAGCCGAAGTCGGGGGGATACGCAGTATTTT
TRBV30	-	-	TRBJ1-2	CAWSRKATANYGYTF	TGTGCCTGGAGTCGGAAGGCCACAGCTAACTATGGCTACACCTTC
TRBV5-1	TRBD1	-	TRBJ2-3	CASSLSGPGGSGDTQYF	TGCGCCAGCAGCCTCTCAGGGCCAGGGGGCAGCGGAGATACGCAGTATTTT
TRBV7-9	-	-	TRBJ1-1	CASSLADSSGAFF	TGTGCCAGCAGCTTAGCAGATTCGTCTGGAGCTTTCTTT
TRBV7-9	-	few	TRBJ1-5	CASSSTTGTYDQPQHF	TGTGCCAGCAGCTCCACTACCGGGACTTACGATCAGCCCCAGCATTTT
TRBV7-8	-	-	TRBJ2-7	CASSIFARGSSSYEQYF	TGTGCCAGCAGCATATTCGCCAGAGGTTCCTCCTCCTACGAGCAGTACTTC
TRBV6-5	-	-	TRBJ1-5	CASSYDGQYQPQHF	TGTGCCAGCAGTTACGACGGACAGTATCAGCCCCAGCATTTT